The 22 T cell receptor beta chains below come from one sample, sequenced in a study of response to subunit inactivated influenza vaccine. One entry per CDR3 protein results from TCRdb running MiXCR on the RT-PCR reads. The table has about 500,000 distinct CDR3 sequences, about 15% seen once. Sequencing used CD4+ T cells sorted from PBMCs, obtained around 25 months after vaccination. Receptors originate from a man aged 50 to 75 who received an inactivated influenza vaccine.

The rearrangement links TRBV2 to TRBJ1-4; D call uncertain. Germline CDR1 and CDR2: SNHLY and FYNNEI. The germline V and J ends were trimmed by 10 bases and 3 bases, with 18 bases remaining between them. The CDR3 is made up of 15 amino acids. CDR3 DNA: TGTGCCACCCGAGGGAGGGATCTTGCTAATGAAAAACTGTTTTTT. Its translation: CATRGRDLANEKLFF. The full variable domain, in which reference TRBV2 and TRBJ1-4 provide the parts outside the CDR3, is EPEVTQTPSHQVTQMGQEVILRCVPISNHLYFYWYRQILGQKVEFLVSFYNNEISEKSEIFDDQFSVERPDGSNFTLKIRSTKLEDSAMYFCATRGRDLANEKLFFGSGTQLSVL.

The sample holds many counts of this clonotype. CDR3 DNA: TGTGCCAGCAGCCAAGAGAAGGGAACAGGGAATTACAAAAACATTCAGTACTTC. The encoded protein is CASSQEKGTGNYKNIQYF. The chain carries TRBV4-2 and TRBJ2-4; D is possibly TRBD1 (6 bases). The CDR3 is made up of 18 amino acids. Germline CDR1 reads LGHNA; CDR2 reads YNFKEQ. The germline V and J ends were trimmed by 0 bases and 3 bases, with 18 bases remaining between them.

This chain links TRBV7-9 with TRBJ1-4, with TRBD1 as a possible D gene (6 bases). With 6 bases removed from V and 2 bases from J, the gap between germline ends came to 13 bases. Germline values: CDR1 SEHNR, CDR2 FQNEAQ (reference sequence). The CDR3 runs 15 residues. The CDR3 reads CASSHSQGTNEKLFF. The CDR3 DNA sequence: TGTGCCAGCAGTCATTCACAGGGCACTAATGAAAAACTGTTTTTT.

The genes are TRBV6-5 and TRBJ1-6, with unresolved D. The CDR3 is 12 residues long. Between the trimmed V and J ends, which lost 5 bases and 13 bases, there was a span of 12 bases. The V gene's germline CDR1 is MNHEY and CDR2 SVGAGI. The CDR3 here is CASSVLRGPLHF. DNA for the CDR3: TGTGCCAGCAGTGTCCTACGTGGGCCCCTCCACTTT.

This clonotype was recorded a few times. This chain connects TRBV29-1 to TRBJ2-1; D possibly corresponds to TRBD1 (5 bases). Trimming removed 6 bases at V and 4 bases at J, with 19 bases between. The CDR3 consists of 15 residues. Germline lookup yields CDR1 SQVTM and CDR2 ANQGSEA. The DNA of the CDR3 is TGCAGCGTAACCACGCAGGGTGGGTTGTACAATGAGCAGTTCTTC. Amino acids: CSVTTQGGLYNEQFF.

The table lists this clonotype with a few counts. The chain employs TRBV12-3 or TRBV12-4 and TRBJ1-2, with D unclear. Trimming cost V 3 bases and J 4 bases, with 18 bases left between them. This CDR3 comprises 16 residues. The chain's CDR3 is CASSFHEGIQFYGYTF. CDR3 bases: TGTGCCAGCAGTTTCCACGAGGGCATCCAATTCTATGGCTACACCTTC.

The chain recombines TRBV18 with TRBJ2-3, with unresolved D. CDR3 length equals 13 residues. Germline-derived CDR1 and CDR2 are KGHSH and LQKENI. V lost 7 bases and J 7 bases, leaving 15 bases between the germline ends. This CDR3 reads CASFAQQPHTQYF. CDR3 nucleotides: TGTGCCAGCTTTGCCCAGCAACCCCATACGCAGTATTTT.

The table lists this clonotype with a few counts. The CDR3 DNA is TGTGCCAGCAGTGTTGCGGGGGGGCTATACGAGCAGTACTTC. Protein sequence: CASSVAGGLYEQYF. The chain employs TRBV2 and TRBJ2-7; 9 bases line up with TRBD2. Germline V lookup: CDR1 SNHLY, CDR2 FYNNEI. There are 14 residues in the CDR3. The V and J ends lost 4 bases and 4 bases, in that order; junction bases with no gene match: 5.

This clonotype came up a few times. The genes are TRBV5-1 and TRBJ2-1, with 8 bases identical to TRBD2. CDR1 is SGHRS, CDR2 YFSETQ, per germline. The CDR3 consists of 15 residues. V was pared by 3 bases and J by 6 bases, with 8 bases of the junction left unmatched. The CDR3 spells CASSSRRTSLNEQFF. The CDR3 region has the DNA TGCGCCAGCAGCTCCCGCCGGACTAGCCTCAATGAGCAGTTCTTC.

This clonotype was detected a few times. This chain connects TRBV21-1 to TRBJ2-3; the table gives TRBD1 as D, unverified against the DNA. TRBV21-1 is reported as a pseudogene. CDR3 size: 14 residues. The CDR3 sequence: CASSTGTGRDTQYF. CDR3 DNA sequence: TGTGCCAGCAGCACGGGGACAGGGAGAGATACGCAGTATTTT.

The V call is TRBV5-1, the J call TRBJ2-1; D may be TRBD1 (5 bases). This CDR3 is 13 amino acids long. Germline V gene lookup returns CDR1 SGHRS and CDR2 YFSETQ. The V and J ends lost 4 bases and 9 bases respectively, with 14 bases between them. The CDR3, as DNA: TGCGCCAGCAGCGTACAGGTATTGTCTGAGCAGTTCTTC. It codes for CASSVQVLSEQFF.

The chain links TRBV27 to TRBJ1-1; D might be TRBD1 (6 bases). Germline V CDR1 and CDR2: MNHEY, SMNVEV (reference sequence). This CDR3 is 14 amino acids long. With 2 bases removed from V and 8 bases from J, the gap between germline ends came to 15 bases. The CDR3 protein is CASSLRAGEREAFF. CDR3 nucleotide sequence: TGTGCCAGCAGTTTAAGGGCAGGGGAAAGAGAAGCTTTCTTT.

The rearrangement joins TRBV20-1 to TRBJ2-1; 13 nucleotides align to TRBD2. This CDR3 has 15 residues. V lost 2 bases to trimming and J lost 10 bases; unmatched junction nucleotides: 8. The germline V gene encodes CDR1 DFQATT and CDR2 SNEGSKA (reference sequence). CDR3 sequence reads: CSARKGTSGTREQFF. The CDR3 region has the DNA TGCAGTGCTAGAAAAGGGACTAGCGGGACTCGGGAGCAGTTCTTC.

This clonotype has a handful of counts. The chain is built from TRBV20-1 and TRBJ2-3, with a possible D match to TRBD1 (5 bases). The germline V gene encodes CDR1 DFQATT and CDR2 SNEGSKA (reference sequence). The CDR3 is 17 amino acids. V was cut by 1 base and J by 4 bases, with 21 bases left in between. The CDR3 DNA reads TGCAGTGCTAGAGTGGCAAGAGGCGCAGGGTCCCCAGATACGCAGTATTTT. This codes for CSARVARGAGSPDTQYF.

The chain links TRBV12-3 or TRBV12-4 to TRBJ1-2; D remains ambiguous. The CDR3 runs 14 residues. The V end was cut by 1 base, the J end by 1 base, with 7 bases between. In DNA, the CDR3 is TGTGCCAGCAGTTTAGGTCAGATTAACTATGGCTACACCTTC. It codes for CASSLGQINYGYTF.

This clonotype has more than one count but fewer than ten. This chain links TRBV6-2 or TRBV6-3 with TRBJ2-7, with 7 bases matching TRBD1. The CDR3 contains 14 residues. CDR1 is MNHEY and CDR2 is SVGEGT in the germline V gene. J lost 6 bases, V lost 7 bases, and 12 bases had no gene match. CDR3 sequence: CASKRTGGSGEQYF. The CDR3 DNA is TGTGCCAGCAAACGGACAGGTGGATCCGGCGAGCAGTACTTC.

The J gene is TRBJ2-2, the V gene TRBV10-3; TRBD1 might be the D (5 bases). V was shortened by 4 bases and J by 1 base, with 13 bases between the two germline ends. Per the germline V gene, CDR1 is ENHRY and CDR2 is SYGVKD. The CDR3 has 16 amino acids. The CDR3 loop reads CAISGRVRGNTGELFF. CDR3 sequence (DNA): TGTGCCATCAGTGGCAGGGTGCGTGGGAACACCGGGGAGCTGTTTTTT.

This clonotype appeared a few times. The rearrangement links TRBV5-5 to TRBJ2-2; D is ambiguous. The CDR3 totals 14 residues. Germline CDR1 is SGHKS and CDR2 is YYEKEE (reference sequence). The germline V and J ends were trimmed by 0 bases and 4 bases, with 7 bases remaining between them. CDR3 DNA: TGTGCCAGCAGCTTGGATCGGATCACCGGGGAGCTGTTTTTT. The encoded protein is CASSLDRITGELFF.

CDR3 DNA sequence: TGCAGTGCTGCCCAGAGACGGATCTTGGCGCCCCAGCATTTT. Translating it yields CSAAQRRILAPQHF. This chain connects TRBV20-1 to TRBJ1-5; D is ambiguous. This CDR3 spans 14 amino acids. Deletions cut 5 bases from V and 9 bases from J, with 20 bases between. Looked up from germline, CDR1 is DFQATT and CDR2 is SNEGSKA (reference sequence).

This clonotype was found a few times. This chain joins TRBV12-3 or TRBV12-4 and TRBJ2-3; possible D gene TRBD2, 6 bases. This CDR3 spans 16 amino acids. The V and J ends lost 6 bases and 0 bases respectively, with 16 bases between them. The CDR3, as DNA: TGTGCCAGCAGCAATAGCGGAGCCCCTAGCACAGATACGCAGTATTTT. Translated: CASSNSGAPSTDTQYF.

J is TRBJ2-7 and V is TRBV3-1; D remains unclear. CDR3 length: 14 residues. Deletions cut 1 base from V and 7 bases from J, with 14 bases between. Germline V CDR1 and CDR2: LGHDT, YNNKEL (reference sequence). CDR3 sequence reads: CASSQGTVDREQYF. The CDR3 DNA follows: TGTGCCAGCAGCCAAGGTACAGTCGATAGGGAGCAGTACTTC.

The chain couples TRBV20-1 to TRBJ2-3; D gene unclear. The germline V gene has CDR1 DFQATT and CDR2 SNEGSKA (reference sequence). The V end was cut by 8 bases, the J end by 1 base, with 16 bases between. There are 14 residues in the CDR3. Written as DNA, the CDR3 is TGCAGTAGCCTGCGGACCTGGGGCACAGATACGCAGTATTTT. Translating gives CSSLRTWGTDTQYF.